At least ten counts were recorded for the clone carrying this T cell receptor (beta chain). CDR3 size: 15 residues. Trimming took off 5 bases at V and 5 bases at J, with 18 bases between the two ends. Germline V gives CDR1 MNHEY, CDR2 SVGAGI. The entry originates in a study of T cells of healthy individuals. TCRdb reprocessed the 5' RACE reads via MiXCR and lists one record per CDR3 protein. Among some 85,000 distinct CDR3 sequences listed, roughly 5% were seen once. This chain joins TRBV6-5 and TRBJ2-5, with a weak D call TRBD2 (6 bases). This TCR derives from a female donor in good health. CDR3 DNA: TGTGCCAGCAGTCCAACCGGGGGTTGGGGGGAGACCCAGTACTTC. Amino acid sequence: CASSPTGGWGETQYF.